This passage covers 6 T cell receptor beta chains from one sample sequenced in a study of cytomegalovirus exposure and HLA in healthy donors. The method was immunoSEQ multiplex PCR; TCRdb's version includes in-frame clones alone and lacks a portion of them. The sample includes 100,000 to 120,000 clones, roughly 88% seen only once; the top ten take 1.4%. The sample comprised PBMCs. The origin of the receptors is a woman in her 30s in good health and CMV-seropositive.

The chain couples TRBV7-9 to TRBJ2-7; 14 nucleotides match TRBD2. This CDR3 has 15 amino acids. With 5 bases clipped from V and 6 bases from J, the junction kept 6 bases outside the gene matches. Looked up from germline, CDR1 is SEHNR and CDR2 is FQNEAQ (reference sequence). The CDR3 bases are TGTGCCAGCAGCCCCCTGACTAGCGGGAGGGCCGAGCAGTACTTC. Translating it yields CASSPLTSGRAEQYF. The full variable domain, with the rest looked up from reference TRBV7-9 and TRBJ2-7, is DTGVSQNPRHKITKRGQNVTFRCDPISEHNRLYWYRQTLGQGPEFLTYFQNEAQLEKSRLLSDRFSAERPKGSFSTLEIQRTEQGDSAMYLCASSPLTSGRAEQYFGPGTRLTVT.

The chain joins TRBV10-3 to TRBJ1-2, with 7 nucleotides matching TRBD1. The germline V gene encodes CDR1 ENHRY and CDR2 SYGVKD. CDR3 length equals 14 residues. Losses at the gene ends were 2 bases for V and 8 bases for J; bases not matched to a gene: 8. The CDR3 reads CAISEGQGVRGYTF. The CDR3 region has the DNA TGTGCCATCAGTGAGGGGCAGGGGGTCAGAGGCTACACCTTC.

The chain uses TRBV28 and TRBJ2-1; 9 bases fit TRBD2. The V segment lost 3 bases and the J segment 7 bases; nucleotides outside the gene matches: 7. Germline V CDR1 and CDR2: MDHEN, SYDVKM. CDR3 length equals 15 residues. CDR3 DNA sequence: TGTGCCAGCAGTTTTGGGACTAGCTCTGAAAATGAGCAGTTCTTC. Amino acids: CASSFGTSSENEQFF.

The V call is TRBV7-6, the J call TRBJ2-7; D unresolved. This CDR3 contains 15 residues. Deletions cut 2 bases from V and 2 bases from J, with 13 bases between. Germline V gives CDR1 SGHVS, CDR2 FNYEAQ. The CDR3 is CASSLIGGATYEQYF. The CDR3 nucleotides are TGTGCCAGCAGCTTAATAGGCGGAGCCACCTACGAGCAGTACTTC.

V gene TRBV7-9 combines with J gene TRBJ1-1, with D perhaps TRBD1 (5 bases). The CDR3 contains 14 residues. V was cut by 5 bases and J by 6 bases, with 16 bases left in between. Germline V gene data show CDR1 as SEHNR and CDR2 as FQNEAQ (reference sequence). For the CDR3, the DNA is TGTGCCAGCAGCCCACGTCAGGGTTGGGCTGAAGCTTTCTTT. This encodes CASSPRQGWAEAFF. The whole variable domain, filled in from reference TRBV7-9 and TRBJ1-1, reads DTGVSQNPRHKITKRGQNVTFRCDPISEHNRLYWYRQTLGQGPEFLTYFQNEAQLEKSRLLSDRFSAERPKGSFSTLEIQRTEQGDSAMYLCASSPRQGWAEAFFGQGTRLTVV.

The chain recombines TRBV2 with TRBJ2-1; 10 positions match TRBD2. This CDR3 has 17 residues. Looked up from germline, CDR1 is SNHLY and CDR2 is FYNNEI. The trim removed 0 bases at V and 4 bases at J, leaving 6 bases unmatched. CDR3 sequence reads: CASSEAFLAGVYNEQFF. The CDR3 DNA follows: TGTGCCAGCAGTGAAGCTTTCCTAGCGGGAGTATACAATGAGCAGTTCTTC.